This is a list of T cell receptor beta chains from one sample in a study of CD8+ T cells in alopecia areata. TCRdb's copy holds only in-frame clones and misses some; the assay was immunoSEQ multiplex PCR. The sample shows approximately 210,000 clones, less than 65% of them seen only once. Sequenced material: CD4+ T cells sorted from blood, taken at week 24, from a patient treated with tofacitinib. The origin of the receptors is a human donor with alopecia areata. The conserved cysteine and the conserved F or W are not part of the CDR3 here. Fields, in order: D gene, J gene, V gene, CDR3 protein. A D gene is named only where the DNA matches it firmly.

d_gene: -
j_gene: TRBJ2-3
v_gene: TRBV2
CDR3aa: ASTQSTDTQY

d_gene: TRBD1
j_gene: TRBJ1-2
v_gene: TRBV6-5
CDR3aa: ASSYSTGRGSYGYT

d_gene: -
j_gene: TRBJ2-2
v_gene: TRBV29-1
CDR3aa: SSWENTGELF

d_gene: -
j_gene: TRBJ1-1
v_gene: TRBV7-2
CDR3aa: ASSRENTEAF

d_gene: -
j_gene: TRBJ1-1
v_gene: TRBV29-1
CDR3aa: SVVRGANTEAF

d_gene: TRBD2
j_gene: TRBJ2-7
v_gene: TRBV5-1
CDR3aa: ASSPLMMGRGYEQY

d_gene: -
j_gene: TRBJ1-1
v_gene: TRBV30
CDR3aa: AWSVHGQLNTEAF

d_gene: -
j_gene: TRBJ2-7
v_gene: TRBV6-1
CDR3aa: ASMGSHRVYEQY

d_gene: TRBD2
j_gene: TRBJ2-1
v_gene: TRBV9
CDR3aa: ASSVEGRLAGVHGEQF

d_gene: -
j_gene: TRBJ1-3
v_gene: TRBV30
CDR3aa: AWSLIGGSGNTIY

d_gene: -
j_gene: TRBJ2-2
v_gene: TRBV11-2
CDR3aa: ASSRMDTGELF

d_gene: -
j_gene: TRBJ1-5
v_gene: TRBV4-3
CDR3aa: ASSQDFDSNQPQH

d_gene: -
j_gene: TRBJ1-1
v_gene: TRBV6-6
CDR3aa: ASRTGTDMNTEAF

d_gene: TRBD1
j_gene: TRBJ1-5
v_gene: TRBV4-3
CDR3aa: ASSQGTGRNQPQH

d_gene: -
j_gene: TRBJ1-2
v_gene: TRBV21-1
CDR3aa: ASSSKRVQGSGGYT

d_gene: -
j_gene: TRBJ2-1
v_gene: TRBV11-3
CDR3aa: ASSLANDGYNEQF

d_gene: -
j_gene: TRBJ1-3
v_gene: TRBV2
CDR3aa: ASRPDNSGNTIY

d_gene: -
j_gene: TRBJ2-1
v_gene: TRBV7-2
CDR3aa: ASSLGGTYNEQF

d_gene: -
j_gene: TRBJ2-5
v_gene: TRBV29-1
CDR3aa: SGRLGGETQY

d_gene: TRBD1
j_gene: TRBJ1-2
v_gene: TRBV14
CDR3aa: ASSPRTGDGYT

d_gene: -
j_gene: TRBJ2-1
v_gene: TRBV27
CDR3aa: ASSLSDEQF

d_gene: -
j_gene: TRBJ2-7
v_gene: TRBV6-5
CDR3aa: ASSQGGAYEQY

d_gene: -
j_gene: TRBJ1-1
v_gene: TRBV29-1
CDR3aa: SVVLDTEAF

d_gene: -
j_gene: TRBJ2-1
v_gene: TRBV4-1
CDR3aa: ASSQERAIYNEQF

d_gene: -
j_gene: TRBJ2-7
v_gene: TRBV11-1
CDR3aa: ASSSQTESYEQY

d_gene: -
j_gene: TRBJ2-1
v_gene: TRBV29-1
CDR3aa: SVDIDGLYNEQF

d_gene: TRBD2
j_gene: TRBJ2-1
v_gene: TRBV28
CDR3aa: ASIETTGTRVEQF

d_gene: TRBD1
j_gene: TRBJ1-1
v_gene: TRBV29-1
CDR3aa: SVLRTGVSAEAF

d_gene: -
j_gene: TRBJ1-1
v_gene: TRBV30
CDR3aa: AWSQGGTGAF

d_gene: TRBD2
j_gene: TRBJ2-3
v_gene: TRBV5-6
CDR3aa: ASSARSAGGRSTQY

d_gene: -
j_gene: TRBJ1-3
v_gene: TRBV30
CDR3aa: AWNKGAGNTIY

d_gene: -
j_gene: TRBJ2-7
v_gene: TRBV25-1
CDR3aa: ASRDGNSYEQY

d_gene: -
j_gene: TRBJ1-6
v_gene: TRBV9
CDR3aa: ASSVGLGRSTSNSPLH

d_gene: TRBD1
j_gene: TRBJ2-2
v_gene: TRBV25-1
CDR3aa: ASRGTENTGELF

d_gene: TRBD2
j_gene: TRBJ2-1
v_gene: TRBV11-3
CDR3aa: ASSLWRGGSNEQF

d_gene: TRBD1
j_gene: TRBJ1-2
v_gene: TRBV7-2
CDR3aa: ASSLSPRQGTDYGYT

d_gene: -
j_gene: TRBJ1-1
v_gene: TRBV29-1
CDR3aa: SVLPRLVTEAF

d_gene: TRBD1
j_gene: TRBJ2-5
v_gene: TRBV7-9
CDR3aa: ASSLEGQVQETQY

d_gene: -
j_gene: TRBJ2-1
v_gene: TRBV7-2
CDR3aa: ASSLQTSPFF

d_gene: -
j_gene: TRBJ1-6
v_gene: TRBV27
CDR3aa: ASSPTTGNSPLH

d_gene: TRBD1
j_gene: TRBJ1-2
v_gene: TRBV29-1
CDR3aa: SAGDSPNYGYT

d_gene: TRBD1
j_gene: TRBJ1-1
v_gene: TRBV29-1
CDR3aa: STEGTGLTEAF

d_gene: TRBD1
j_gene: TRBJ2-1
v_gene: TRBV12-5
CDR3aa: ASGDRVRGEQF

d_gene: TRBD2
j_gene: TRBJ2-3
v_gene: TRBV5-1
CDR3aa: ASSFSGGDTQY

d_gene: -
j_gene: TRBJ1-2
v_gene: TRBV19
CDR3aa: ASSRDGNYGYT

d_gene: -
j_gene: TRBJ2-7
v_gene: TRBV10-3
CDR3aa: AISGRSYEQY

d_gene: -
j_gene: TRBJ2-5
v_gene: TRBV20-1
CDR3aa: SARPEETQY

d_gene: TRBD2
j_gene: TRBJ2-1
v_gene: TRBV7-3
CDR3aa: ASSLGGSNEQF

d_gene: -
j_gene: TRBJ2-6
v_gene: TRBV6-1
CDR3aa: ASSEAMANVLT

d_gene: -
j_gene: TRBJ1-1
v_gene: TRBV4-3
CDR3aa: ASSQADSTEAF

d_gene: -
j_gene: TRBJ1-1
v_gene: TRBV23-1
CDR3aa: ASSQSSGRRSQTEAF